This T cell receptor (beta chain) is from a study of siplizumab effects on memory and regulatory T cells. Overall study findings and caveats: Few alloreactive clones mapped to unstimulated subsets.

V shed 0 bases and J shed 0 bases, with 8 bases lying between them. This CDR3 has 15 amino acids. Germline V gives CDR1 SGHDT, CDR2 YYEEEE. TCR templates, about 100,000 per sample, were assayed. TCRdb's table, derived via immunoSEQ multiplex PCR, lists solely in-frame clones and lacks some. The sample contains over 95,000 clones, roughly 93% of which appear only once. Details on this clone: Its target is not known.

The clonotype originates from a human donor in good health. Sample: non-Treg CD4+ T cells sorted from blood. This chain connects TRBV5-6 to TRBJ2-3; maybe TRBD2 (5 bases). The CDR3 protein is CASSLVGGSTDTQYF. The CDR3 DNA reads TGTGCCAGCAGCTTGGTGGGCGGGAGCACAGATACGCAGTATTTT.